The following is a TCR beta chain sequence with its context. What was sequenced were expressed TCRB transcripts, since all of the isolated RNA had been reverse transcribed. Sequencing was performed with immunoSEQ multiplex PCR; in TCRdb, only in-frame clones are kept and a portion is missing. The sample includes 500,000 to 700,000 clones, about 16% seen only once; the top ten take under 0.095%. The record originates from a study of beta chain features in type 1 diabetes. The TCR was taken from a man aged 18-30 years in good health. Sequencing was carried out using naive CD4+ T cells from blood.

The CDR3 DNA is TGTGCCAGCAGCGTAGGCAGGGGAGGCACAGATACGCAGTATTTT. It specifies CASSVGRGGTDTQYF. The chain employs TRBV9 and TRBJ2-3; D may be TRBD1 (6 bases). Germline V lookup: CDR1 SGDLS, CDR2 YYNGEE. Trimming shortened V by 0 bases and J by 1 base, and 9 bases separated the two germline ends. The CDR3 is 15 amino acids.